Below, 3 T cell receptor beta chains from the same sample are listed, as sequenced in a study of early T cells in non-severe SARS-CoV-2 infection. One entry per CDR3 protein, called by TCRdb with MiXCR from the 5' RACE reads. The sample lists 55,000 to 75,000 distinct CDR3 sequences; about 6% were seen once. The specimen comprised whole blood, sampled at baseline. These receptors were obtained from an adult who was a healthcare worker with PCR-confirmed SARS-CoV-2 infection or an uninfected control (not recorded which).

This clonotype was detected ten times or more. The J gene is TRBJ2-1, the V gene TRBV29-1; the D is unclear. The V and J ends lost 7 bases and 6 bases respectively, with 10 bases between them. Looked up from germline, CDR1 is SQVTM and CDR2 is ANQGSEA. The CDR3 covers 11 residues. The CDR3 nucleotides are TGCAGCGCTACCCAGTCCAATGAGCAGTTCTTC. It yields the protein CSATQSNEQFF.

Only a few counts were recorded for this clonotype. The chain combines TRBV6-5 with TRBJ2-7; D possibly corresponds to TRBD1 (6 bases). The CDR3 consists of 11 residues. Germline V gene data show CDR1 as MNHEY and CDR2 as SVGAGI. The V gene lost 7 bases and the J gene lost 10 bases, with 14 bases spanning the gap. DNA of the CDR3: TGTGCCAGCACCAGGCGACAGGTTCAGTACTTC. Protein: CASTRRQVQYF.

This clonotype came up a few times. The rearrangement joins TRBV18 to TRBJ2-2; the D is unclear. V gave up 1 base and J gave up 0 bases, with 6 bases separating them. CDR3 length: 15 amino acids. Germline loops: CDR1 KGHSH, CDR2 LQKENI. The CDR3 DNA is TGTGCCAGCTCACCACAGCTTCCGAACACCGGGGAGCTGTTTTTT. Its translation: CASSPQLPNTGELFF.